This entry describes one TCR beta chain. Its target is unknown. The data are from a study of identical twins. Study-level results: Where beta out-of-frame sequences were concerned, excess twin sharing was weaker. Whereas memory repertoires showed no such difference, abundant cord blood beta clonotypes carried fewer insertions.

This CDR3 comprises 15 residues. Deletions cut 0 bases from V and 0 bases from J, with 6 bases between. The germline V gene has CDR1 LGHDT and CDR2 YNNKEL (reference sequence). It was template switching that added a universal primer site, and there were unique molecular identifiers on the cDNA. Using its own MiXCR run on the 5' RACE reads, TCRdb lists one record per CDR3 protein. The table lists about 530,000 distinct CDR3 sequences, about 22% of them singletons. Healthy Caucasians were all of the donors. The sample was also reused in another study, on yellow fever vaccine responses in identical twins.

The receptor comes from a woman between 18 and 29 years old in good health. Sequencing input: CD4+ T cells sorted from blood. The chain uses TRBV3-1 and TRBJ2-1, with D possibly being TRBD2 (6 bases). The CDR3 nucleotides read TGTGCCAGCAGCCAAGACGGGGGCTCCTACAATGAGCAGTTCTTC. Its translation is CASSQDGGSYNEQFF.